A single sample gave rise to the 22 T cell receptor beta chains below, sequenced in a study of cytomegalovirus exposure and HLA in healthy donors (dated by TCRdb to 2017 to 2019). Library preparation employed the immunoSEQ multiplex PCR assay. For the multiplex PCR, a mixture combining 60 forward primers for TCR Vbeta segments and 13 reverse primers for TCR Jbeta segments was used. Drawn from immuneACCESS, this table holds only the in-frame rearrangements with V and J called that TCRdb kept. Clones are partly lost; checked studies trace under half to an unresolved V gene and leave the rest unexplained. Here the sample has 150,000 or so clones; roughly three quarters occur a single time. Of the sample, 13% to 15% falls within the top ten clones. The sequencing sample was made of PBMCs. The receptors were sampled from a middle-aged woman in good health and CMV-seronegative.

Notes on this clone: Compared with germline, one end of the junction differs, possibly owing to a read error. The chain employs TRBV4-1 and TRBJ2-6; D might be TRBD1 (5 bases). Germline V gives CDR1 MGHRA, CDR2 YSYEKL. This CDR3 is built from 15 residues. The CDR3 region is CASSQVVAGANGLTF. The CDR3 DNA follows: TGCGCCAGCAGCCAAGTTGTAGCTGGGGCCAACGGCCTGACTTTC.

Only a few counts were recorded for this clone. The chain links TRBV7-9 to TRBJ1-1, with a weak D call TRBD1 (5 bases). The germline V gene has CDR1 SEHNR and CDR2 FQNEAQ (reference sequence). Trimming shortened V by 4 bases and J by 11 bases, and 14 bases separated the two germline ends. This CDR3 comprises 12 residues. CDR3 bases: TGTGCCAGCAGCTCCGACCGGGGGGACGCTTTCTTT. Translating it yields CASSSDRGDAFF.

The chain employs TRBV12-5 and TRBJ1-1; no definite D call. Trimming pared 6 bases from V and 7 bases from J, leaving 9 bases between. CDR3 length: 11 residues. From germline, CDR1 is LGHNT and CDR2 FRNRAP. The CDR3 loop is CASGASGEAFF. CDR3 coding DNA: TGTGCTAGTGGCGCCTCAGGTGAAGCTTTCTTT.

The chain has TRBV4-3 and TRBJ2-1; D is undetermined. CDR1 LGHNA and CDR2 YSLEER come from the germline V gene. V lost 0 bases and J 6 bases, leaving 18 bases between the germline ends. The CDR3 runs to 17 residues. The CDR3 DNA reads TGCGCCAGCAGCCAAGATAGTTATCGAATTAGAGGCAATGAGCAGTTCTTC. It codes for CASSQDSYRIRGNEQFF.

The chain recombines TRBV6-6 with TRBJ2-2; D is uncertain. The CDR3 consists of 11 residues. In germline, CDR1 is MNHNY, CDR2 SVGAGI (reference sequence). Trimming removed 4 bases at V and 6 bases at J, with 3 bases between. CDR3 coding DNA: TGTGCCAGCAGTTCCTCCGGGGAGCTGTTTTTT. Translating gives CASSSSGELFF.

The chain combines TRBV2 with TRBJ1-5; no clear D. Germline V CDR1 and CDR2: SNHLY, FYNNEI. The CDR3 has 14 amino acids. Trimming took off 2 bases at V and 7 bases at J, with 12 bases between the two ends. The CDR3 sequence is CASSELSGNQPQHF. The CDR3 bases are TGTGCCAGCAGTGAACTTTCGGGGAACCAGCCCCAGCATTTT.

The chain employs TRBV7-2 and TRBJ2-3; TRBD1 might be the D (5 bases). The CDR3 runs to 18 residues. V lost 1 base to trimming and J lost 6 bases, with 23 bases between them. Germline V gene sequence: CDR1 SGHTA, CDR2 FQGNSA. CDR3 DNA sequence: TGTGCCAGCAGCTTAGAGAGAGCCAGGTCAGGGTTGTCGGATACGCAGTATTTT. It translates to CASSLERARSGLSDTQYF.

This CDR3 is CASSLEVGANTEAFF. CDR3 in DNA: TGTGCCAGCAGCTTAGAGGTTGGGGCGAACACTGAAGCTTTCTTT. This chain links TRBV7-6 with TRBJ1-1, with D possibly matching TRBD1 (5 bases). V was pared by 1 base and J by 1 base, with 10 bases between. The CDR3 loop spans 15 amino acids. CDR1 SGHVS and CDR2 FNYEAQ come from the germline V gene.

In nucleotides, the CDR3 is TGTGCCAGCAGGGGGACAGGGGGCTTTGGCTACACCTTC. Encoded protein: CASRGTGGFGYTF. The gene calls are TRBV2 and TRBJ1-2, with 12 bases lining up with TRBD1. V dropped 6 bases and J dropped 7; count of bases not matched to a gene: 3. In germline, CDR1 is SNHLY, CDR2 FYNNEI. The CDR3 is made up of 13 amino acids.

The chain combines TRBV2 with TRBJ2-2; D perhaps matches TRBD2 (6 bases). The CDR3 contains 15 residues. The V and J ends lost 7 bases and 4 bases respectively, with 16 bases between them. CDR1 and CDR2 from the germline V gene are SNHLY and FYNNEI. The CDR3 here is CASIKKAGGTGELFF. For the CDR3, the DNA is TGTGCCAGCATCAAAAAGGCCGGGGGCACCGGGGAGCTGTTTTTT. The full variable domain, with the rest looked up from reference TRBV2 and TRBJ2-2, is EPEVTQTPSHQVTQMGQEVILRCVPISNHLYFYWYRQILGQKVEFLVSFYNNEISEKSEIFDDQFSVERPDGSNFTLKIRSTKLEDSAMYFCASIKKAGGTGELFFGEGSRLTVL.

This clone showed up just a few times. This chain connects TRBV5-1 to TRBJ2-1; D perhaps matches TRBD1 (6 bases). The CDR3 covers 15 residues. The V end was cut by 5 bases, the J end by 2 bases, with 14 bases between. Germline loops: CDR1 SGHRS, CDR2 YFSETQ. This CDR3 is CASRHDRDTYNEQFF. The DNA of the CDR3 is TGCGCCAGCAGACATGATCGGGACACCTACAATGAGCAGTTCTTC.

The V and J genes are TRBV9 and TRBJ2-3; D is perhaps TRBD1 (6 bases). The CDR3 covers 14 residues. CDR1 is SGDLS and CDR2 is YYNGEE in the germline V gene. Between the trimmed V and J ends, which lost 4 bases and 4 bases, there was a span of 13 bases. CDR3 region: CASSSLGGPDTQYF. Here the CDR3 DNA reads TGTGCCAGCAGCTCACTAGGGGGACCAGATACGCAGTATTTT. Looking up the rest from reference TRBV9 and TRBJ2-3 gives the full variable domain: DSGVTQTPKHLITATGQRVTLRCSPRSGDLSVYWYQQSLDQGLQFLIQYYNGEERAKGNILERFSAQQFPDLHSELNLSSLELGDSALYFCASSSLGGPDTQYFGPGTRLTVL.

The chain recombines TRBV6-8 with TRBJ2-1; 9 positions agree with TRBD2. The V gene's germline CDR1 is MNHGY and CDR2 SAAAGT. This CDR3 contains 16 residues. V dropped 6 bases and J dropped 8; count of bases not matched to a gene: 14. This CDR3 is CASRSRAGGDFDEQFF. The CDR3 nucleotides are TGTGCCAGCAGGAGCCGAGCGGGAGGCGATTTCGATGAGCAGTTCTTC.

The chain recombines TRBV6-5 with TRBJ2-1, with D maybe TRBD1 (6 bases). CDR1 MNHEY and CDR2 SVGAGI come from the germline V gene. Deletions cut 5 bases from V and 5 bases from J, with 10 bases between. The CDR3 runs to 13 residues. CDR3 sequence (DNA): TGTGCCAGCAGTAGCCGGGACAACAATGAGCAGTTCTTC. Translated: CASSSRDNNEQFF.

This chain joins TRBV15 and TRBJ1-1; 8 nucleotides agree with TRBD1. J lost 10 bases, V lost 0 bases, and 7 bases had no gene match. The CDR3 totals 14 residues. Germline V gene lookup returns CDR1 LNHNV and CDR2 YYDKDF (reference sequence). CDR3 in amino acids: CATSRDRIQGAAFF. The DNA for the CDR3 is TGTGCCACCAGCAGAGATCGGATTCAGGGGGCAGCTTTCTTT.

The rearrangement joins TRBV4-2 to TRBJ1-2, with 7 bases identical to TRBD1. The CDR3 totals 15 residues. Germline V CDR1 and CDR2: LGHNA, YNFKEQ. Losses at the gene ends were 0 bases for V and 6 bases for J; bases not matched to a gene: 7. The chain's CDR3 is CASSQEPGQLDGYTF. The CDR3 DNA sequence: TGTGCCAGCAGCCAAGAACCGGGACAGCTCGATGGCTACACCTTC.

The CDR3 protein is CASSHRQGAVLAAPNEQFF. CDR3 bases: TGCGCCAGCAGCCACCGACAGGGGGCCGTGCTAGCGGCCCCCAATGAGCAGTTCTTC. The chain couples TRBV4-3 to TRBJ2-1; 10 positions agree with TRBD1. V lost 3 bases and J lost 6; bases outside the gene matches: 17. The CDR3 extends over 19 amino acids. The germline gives CDR1 LGHNA, CDR2 YSLEER.

The J gene is TRBJ2-5, the V gene TRBV2, with D unclear. The germline V and J ends were trimmed by 6 bases and 1 base, with 9 bases remaining between them. The germline V gene has CDR1 SNHLY and CDR2 FYNNEI. The CDR3 totals 13 residues. In DNA, the CDR3 is TGTGCCAGCAGGAGAACGCTCCAAGAGACCCAGTACTTC. As protein: CASRRTLQETQYF.

The gene calls are TRBV27 and TRBJ2-1, with TRBD2 matching over 10 bases. The V gene's germline CDR1 is MNHEY and CDR2 SMNVEV (reference sequence). The CDR3 has 14 residues. The V and J ends lost 5 bases and 6 bases, in that order; junction bases with no gene match: 4. The CDR3 here is CASSQSGGVNEQFF. The CDR3 DNA reads as TGTGCCAGCAGTCAAAGCGGGGGGGTCAATGAGCAGTTCTTC.

In this sample, this clone turned up once. This chain links TRBV19 with TRBJ1-1, with a possible D match to TRBD1 (5 bases). Trimming cost V 3 bases and J 5 bases, with 19 bases left between them. The CDR3 has 16 amino acids. Germline CDR1 is LNHDA and CDR2 is SQIVND (reference sequence). The CDR3 region has the DNA TGTGCCAGTAGTATTGGGGCCGGAGGGAGTGGTACTGAAGCTTTCTTT. This encodes CASSIGAGGSGTEAFF.

This rearrangement joins TRBV6-1 to TRBJ2-5; D is unresolved. Trimming took 2 bases from V and 1 from J, leaving 8 bases between them. The germline V gene has CDR1 MNHNS and CDR2 SASEGT. This CDR3 contains 14 residues. In DNA, the CDR3 is TGTGCCAGCAGTGAATCGGTCTTCCAAGAGACCCAGTACTTC. This gives the protein CASSESVFQETQYF.

This clone was counted between two and nine times. The chain links TRBV7-2 to TRBJ1-2; 9 positions match TRBD1. The V gene's germline CDR1 is SGHTA and CDR2 FQGNSA. V shed 11 bases and J 8 bases; nucleotides not matched to a gene: 9. The CDR3 spans 12 residues. CDR3 in amino acids: CAGSGTGSGYTF. The DNA of the CDR3 is TGTGCCGGATCCGGGACAGGGAGCGGCTACACCTTC.